The rows below give T cell receptor beta chains drawn from one sample of a study of blood T cell repertoires in COVID-19. Using immunoSEQ multiplex PCR, the repertoire was profiled, and TCRdb retains in-frame clones only, with some absent. Of about 200,000 clones in the sample, around 90% were seen once. Source material: peripheral blood. Receptor source: a man aged 60-69 years with COVID-19, enrolled during active disease. The CDR3 runs from the conserved cysteine through the conserved F or W. A D gene is named only where the DNA matches it firmly. Only part of the rows carry a size: once, few, many, or a class if the clone is expanded.

clone_size j_call v_call d_call cdr3_aa cdr3_nt
once TRBJ1-1 TRBV28 NA CASSSGTSLNTEAFF TGTGCCAGCAGTTCAGGCACCTCCTTGAACACTGAAGCTTTCTTT
NA TRBJ2-7 TRBV18 TRBD1 CASSPWGTVSYEQYF TGTGCCAGCTCACCGTGGGGGACAGTTTCCTACGAGCAGTACTTC
NA TRBJ2-7 TRBV12-3/TRBV12-4 NA CASRLGVNEQYF TGTGCCAGCAGGCTAGGGGTAAACGAGCAGTACTTC
NA TRBJ1-6 TRBV19 NA CASSIPGHLNSPLHF TGTGCCAGTAGTATTCCGGGACACCTTAATTCACCCCTCCACTTT
NA TRBJ2-4 TRBV2 NA CASSDSGGRAKNIQYF TGTGCCAGCAGTGATTCCGGGGGGCGAGCCAAAAACATTCAGTACTTC
NA TRBJ1-3 TRBV11-1 NA CASSLSHSSGNTIYF TGTGCCAGCAGCTTGTCTCACAGCTCTGGAAACACCATATATTTT
once TRBJ1-4 TRBV29-1 TRBD1 CSVDRGNEKLFF TGCAGCGTCGACAGGGGAAATGAAAAACTGTTTTTT
NA TRBJ2-3 TRBV21-1 NA CASTLERDPADTQYF TGTGCCAGCACCTTAGAGCGGGACCCGGCAGATACGCAGTATTTT
NA TRBJ2-1 TRBV18 NA CASSLSNEQFF TGTGCCAGCTCCCTCTCCAATGAGCAGTTCTTC
NA TRBJ1-2 TRBV11-2 NA CASSLREVRNYGYTF TGTGCCAGCAGCTTACGGGAGGTTCGGAACTATGGCTACACCTTC
NA TRBJ2-3 TRBV6-5 TRBD2 CASSRLGRGTDTQYF TGTGCCAGCAGTCGACTCGGGAGGGGCACAGATACGCAGTATTTT
NA TRBJ1-2 TRBV2 NA CASSELGAGYGYTF TGTGCCAGCAGTGAACTAGGTGCCGGCTATGGCTACACCTTC
NA TRBJ2-5 TRBV3-1/TRBV3-2 NA CASSQFDSQETQYF TGTGCCAGCAGCCAATTTGACTCCCAAGAGACCCAGTACTTC
NA TRBJ2-1 TRBV11-2 TRBD2 CASSSRGGSLSYNEQFF TGTGCCAGCAGCTCTAGGGGAGGGTCCCTCTCCTACAATGAGCAGTTCTTC
NA TRBJ2-7 TRBV13 NA CASSLLRGSYEQYF TGTGCCAGCAGCTTACTTCGGGGCTCCTACGAGCAGTACTTC
NA TRBJ2-2 TRBV30 TRBD2 CAWRSGAAGTGELFF TGTGCCTGGAGGAGCGGGGCTGCGGGCACCGGGGAGCTGTTTTTT
NA TRBJ2-7 TRBV4-3 TRBD2 CASSHGLAGGSYEQYF TGCGCCAGCAGCCATGGACTAGCCGGGGGATCCTACGAGCAGTACTTC
once TRBJ2-2 TRBV13 NA CASSHPTNTGELFF TGTGCCAGCAGCCACCCGACTAACACCGGGGAGCTGTTTTTT
NA TRBJ1-1 TRBV4-1 NA CASSQVGRNTEAFF TGCGCCAGCAGCCAAGTAGGGAGGAACACTGAAGCTTTCTTT
NA TRBJ1-5 TRBV5-4 NA CASSWASPNQPQHF TGTGCCAGCAGCTGGGCCTCACCAAATCAGCCCCAGCATTTT
NA TRBJ1-2 TRBV7-9 TRBD1 CASSLEAGQGASSGYTF TGTGCCAGCAGCTTAGAAGCCGGACAGGGGGCTAGTAGTGGCTACACCTTC
NA TRBJ1-3 TRBV28 NA CASSTGLTGNTIYF TGTGCCAGCAGTACGGGACTAACTGGAAACACCATATATTTT
NA TRBJ1-1 TRBV4-1 NA CASSQVGGESNTEAFF TGCGCCAGCAGCCAAGTGGGAGGGGAATCGAACACTGAAGCTTTCTTT
once TRBJ2-3 TRBV11-2 TRBD2 CASSPGRTSFVTQYF TGTGCCAGCAGCCCAGGGCGGACTAGTTTTGTTACGCAGTATTTT
NA TRBJ2-7 TRBV11-2 TRBD2 CASSLEREGTYEQYF TGTGCCAGCAGCTTAGAGCGGGAGGGGACCTACGAGCAGTACTTC
NA TRBJ2-2 TRBV5-4 TRBD2 CASSSASGGNTGELFF TGTGCCAGCAGCTCCGCTAGCGGGGGGAACACCGGGGAGCTGTTTTTT
NA TRBJ1-1 TRBV19 TRBD1 CASSSGTGGTEAFF TGTGCCAGTAGTAGCGGAACAGGGGGCACTGAAGCTTTCTTT
few TRBJ1-3 TRBV7-9 TRBD1 CASSQDRGRVGNTIYF TGTGCCAGCAGCCAAGACAGGGGGCGCGTTGGAAACACCATATATTTT
NA TRBJ1-1 TRBV27 NA CASSFGPGGGNTEAFF TGTGCCAGCAGTTTTGGTCCGGGAGGAGGAAACACTGAAGCTTTCTTT
NA TRBJ2-1 TRBV19 NA CASSIGVRGGQFF TGTGCCAGTAGTATAGGGGTTAGAGGAGGGCAGTTCTTC
NA TRBJ1-2 TRBV25-1 TRBD1 CASSVDRGLSGGGYTF TGTGCCAGCAGTGTGGACAGGGGGCTTTCAGGGGGTGGCTACACCTTC
NA TRBJ1-2 TRBV7-9 TRBD1 CASSSGALSRGENGYTF TGTGCCAGCAGCTCCGGGGCCCTCAGCAGGGGGGAAAATGGCTACACCTTC
NA TRBJ1-3 TRBV7-2 NA CASSLASFSGNTIYF TGTGCCAGCAGCTTAGCTTCTTTCTCTGGAAACACCATATATTTT
NA TRBJ1-2 TRBV12-3/TRBV12-4 TRBD1 CASTPTGGFGYTF TGTGCCAGCACCCCGACAGGGGGCTTCGGCTACACCTTC
NA TRBJ2-3 TRBV7-3 NA CASSSPRALTGTQYF TGTGCCAGCAGCTCCCCTCGAGCTTTAACGGGTACGCAGTATTTT